This TCR beta chain was sequenced during a study of shared clonotypes between healthy human individuals. Overall study findings and caveats: On the whole, naive subsets had larger estimated richness than memory subsets had.

Sequencing was performed with immunoSEQ multiplex PCR; in TCRdb, only in-frame clones are kept and a portion is missing. The profile shows some 600,000 clones, 90% to 97% of them singletons. Concerning this clone: What it binds is not known.

The germline V gene has CDR1 SGHTA and CDR2 FQGNSA. The length of the CDR3 is 15 residues. J lost 2 bases, V lost 3 bases, and 6 bases had no gene match. Naive CD8 isolation took CD45RO-negative cells positively selected for CCR7 and excluded terminally differentiated effector memory CD45RA+ cells. This chain joins TRBV7-2 and TRBJ2-7; 8 bases align to TRBD2. The clonotype comes from a young woman in good health. The source material was naive CD8+ T cells sorted from blood. The DNA of the CDR3 is TGTGCCAGCAGCTTCGGACTAGCTTCTACCTACGAGCAGTACTTC. Encoded protein: CASSFGLASTYEQYF.